Following are 20 T cell receptor beta chains from one sample sequenced in a study of shared clonotypes between healthy human individuals. Method: immunoSEQ multiplex PCR; TCRdb's copy keeps in-frame clones and lacks some. The sample has 2 million to 2.5 million clones; about 94% are singletons. Sample: naive CD4+ T cells sorted from blood. Subset: CD45RA+ positively selected. All receptors derive from a man aged 18 to 30 in good health.

This chain links TRBV5-8 with TRBJ2-3; TRBD1 might be the D (6 bases). CDR1 is SGHTS, CDR2 YDEGEE, per germline. CDR3 length: 14 residues. V was trimmed by 4 bases and J by 4 bases, leaving 13 bases between them. The CDR3 here is CASSRRTVPDTQYF. CDR3 bases: TGTGCCAGCAGCAGGAGGACAGTACCAGATACGCAGTATTTT.

The chain is built from TRBV2 and TRBJ1-2; D is unclear. V was pared by 3 bases and J by 5 bases, with 13 bases between. The germline CDR1 and CDR2 sequences are SNHLY and FYNNEI. This CDR3 region has 14 residues. CDR3 region: CASSEHPEVYGYTF. The CDR3 DNA reads TGTGCCAGCAGTGAGCACCCAGAGGTTTATGGCTACACCTTC.

CDR3 protein: CASSDPRPVFKGNTIYF. The CDR3 region has the DNA TGTGCCAGCAGTGACCCGCGTCCAGTCTTCAAGGGAAACACCATATATTTT. This chain connects TRBV6-4 to TRBJ1-3; D not certain. There are 17 residues in the CDR3. Germline V gene lookup returns CDR1 MRHNA and CDR2 SNTAGT. The V end lost 2 bases, the J end lost 4 bases, and 18 bases lay between the germline ends.

The rearrangement joins TRBV10-3 to TRBJ2-4; unclear D gene. V dropped 2 bases and J dropped 0 bases, with 8 bases sitting between them. Germline values: CDR1 ENHRY, CDR2 SYGVKD. The CDR3 totals 15 residues. CDR3 DNA: TGTGCCATCAGTGAGCCTACCATAGCCAAAAACATTCAGTACTTC. Its protein product is CAISEPTIAKNIQYF.

The chain employs TRBV4-3 and TRBJ2-3; D could derive from TRBD1 or TRBD2 (5 bases each). The germline gives CDR1 LGHNA, CDR2 YSLEER. Trimming cost V 1 base and J 3 bases, with 11 bases left between them. CDR3 length: 15 amino acids. CDR3 in amino acids: CASSQVPGTTDTQYF. The CDR3 nucleotides read TGCGCCAGCAGCCAAGTCCCAGGGACGACAGATACGCAGTATTTT.

The chain links TRBV2 to TRBJ2-3, with 11 bases lining up with TRBD2. CDR3 length: 14 amino acids. CDR1 SNHLY and CDR2 FYNNEI come from the germline V gene. The V and J ends lost 7 bases and 4 bases, in that order; junction bases with no gene match: 4. The CDR3 sequence: CASNRLAGPDTQYF. The CDR3 DNA reads as TGTGCCAGCAATCGACTAGCGGGACCAGATACGCAGTATTTT.

CDR3 protein: CASAYGHLSSYNSPLHF. The CDR3 DNA reads TGTGCCAGTGCGTACGGGCACCTGAGCTCCTATAATTCACCCCTCCACTTT. The V gene is TRBV19, the J gene TRBJ1-6, with D hard to call. Germline V gene lookup returns CDR1 LNHDA and CDR2 SQIVND (reference sequence). The V gene lost 8 bases and the J gene lost 0 bases, with 17 bases spanning the gap. This CDR3 spans 17 amino acids. The full variable domain, rest sourced from reference TRBV19 and TRBJ1-6, is DGGITQSPKYLFRKEGQNVTLSCEQNLNHDAMYWYRQDPGQGLRLIYYSQIVNDFQKGDIAEGYSVSREKKESFPLTVTSAQKNPTAFYLCASAYGHLSSYNSPLHFGNGTRLTVT.

V usage is TRBV18 and J usage is TRBJ1-1; D may be TRBD1 (6 bases). The CDR3 covers 15 residues. CDR1 and CDR2 (germline): KGHSH, LQKENI. V lost 0 bases, J lost 2 bases, and 10 bases lay in between. The DNA of the CDR3 is TGTGCCAGCTCACCACCTGGGACACGAAACACTGAAGCTTTCTTT. It is translated as CASSPPGTRNTEAFF. The full variable domain, its missing parts supplied by reference TRBV18 and TRBJ1-1, is NAGVMQNPRHLVRRRGQEARLRCSPMKGHSHVYWYRQLPEEGLKFMVYLQKENIIDESGMPKERFSAEFPKEGPSILRIQQVVRGDSAAYFCASSPPGTRNTEAFFGQGTRLTVV.

In this sample, this clone turned up once. This chain joins TRBV30 and TRBJ2-2; D may be TRBD1 (5 bases). The germline CDR1 and CDR2 sequences are GTSNPN and SVGIG (reference sequence). There are 13 residues in the CDR3. Trimming took off 7 bases at V and 6 bases at J, with 15 bases between the two ends. CDR3 region: CASSGFEAGELFF. Here the CDR3 DNA reads TGTGCCTCTTCAGGGTTTGAGGCCGGGGAGCTGTTTTTT. Full variable domain (outside the CDR3, taken from reference TRBV30 and TRBJ2-2): SQTIHQWPATLVQPVGSPLSLECTVEGTSNPNLYWYRQAAGRGLQLLFYSVGIGQISSEVPQNLSASRPQDRQFILSSKKLLLSDSGFYLCASSGFEAGELFFGEGSRLTVL.

The chain links TRBV4-3 to TRBJ2-1, with a possible D match to TRBD2 (5 bases). Trimming removed 5 bases at V and 1 base at J, with 9 bases between. Per the germline V gene, CDR1 is LGHNA and CDR2 is YSLEER. The CDR3 covers 14 residues. CDR3 region: CASSVEASYNEQFF. The CDR3 nucleotides read TGCGCCAGCAGCGTGGAGGCTTCCTACAATGAGCAGTTCTTC.

The genes are TRBV5-4 and TRBJ1-6; D possibly corresponds to TRBD1 (5 bases). CDR1 is SGHNT and CDR2 is YYREEE in the germline V gene (reference sequence). This CDR3 is 20 amino acids long. V was pared by 0 bases and J by 3 bases, with 22 bases between. The DNA of the CDR3 is TGTGCCAGCAGCTTGGCCCACATGCGGGGGGGTAGTTACTATAATTCACCCCTCCACTTT. Protein sequence: CASSLAHMRGGSYYNSPLHF.

V gene TRBV28 combines with J gene TRBJ2-6; the D gene is possibly TRBD2 (5 bases). From germline, CDR1 is MDHEN and CDR2 SYDVKM. The CDR3 is made up of 18 amino acids. With 8 bases removed from V and 0 bases from J, the gap between germline ends came to 20 bases. In nucleotides, the CDR3 is TGTGCCAGCTCAAAAGCGGCAGGTGCCTACTCTGGGGCCAACGTCCTGACTTTC. It translates to CASSKAAGAYSGANVLTF.

This sequence joins TRBV29-1 and TRBJ1-2; D call uncertain. The CDR3 is 9 residues long. In germline, CDR1 is SQVTM, CDR2 ANQGSEA. Trimming shortened V by 3 bases and J by 8 bases, and 4 bases separated the two germline ends. The CDR3 is CSVETGYTF. The CDR3 bases are TGCAGCGTTGAGACCGGCTACACCTTC.

CDR3 loop: CASNRDTNTEAFF. CDR3 nucleotide sequence: TGTGCCAGCAACCGGGACACCAACACTGAAGCTTTCTTT. The rearrangement uses TRBV7-9 and TRBJ1-1, with D possibly TRBD1 on 6 matching bases. CDR1 and CDR2 (germline): SEHNR, FQNEAQ (reference sequence). There are 13 residues in the CDR3. Trimming left V 7 bases short and J 2 bases short, with 11 bases between.

The J gene is TRBJ1-2, the V gene TRBV6-6; D is undetermined. Trimming pared 6 bases from V and 3 bases from J, leaving 11 bases between. The germline V gene encodes CDR1 MNHNY and CDR2 SVGAGI (reference sequence). The length of the CDR3 is 13 residues. The CDR3 sequence is CASSPGSYYGYTF. The CDR3 bases are TGTGCCAGCAGCCCCGGGAGCTACTATGGCTACACCTTC.

The chain couples TRBV11-1 to TRBJ2-3, with D perhaps TRBD2 (5 bases). Trimming stripped 4 bases from V and 2 bases from J, with 16 bases between. CDR1 and CDR2 from the germline V gene are SGHAT and FQDESV (reference sequence). This CDR3 region has 16 residues. The CDR3 is CASSSLLESFTDTQYF. The DNA for the CDR3 is TGTGCCAGCAGCTCCTTACTAGAATCTTTCACAGATACGCAGTATTTT.

The chain has TRBV18 and TRBJ1-5, with D hard to call. Germline V gene data show CDR1 as KGHSH and CDR2 as LQKENI. CDR3 length: 16 residues. Trimming shortened V by 3 bases and J by 0 bases, and 12 bases separated the two germline ends. The CDR3 region is CASSPNALHSNQPQHF. CDR3 in DNA: TGTGCCAGCTCACCGAACGCTTTACATAGCAATCAGCCCCAGCATTTT.

The gene calls are TRBV7-2 and TRBJ2-5, with TRBD2 matching over 15 bases. CDR1 and CDR2 (germline): SGHTA, FQGNSA. V lost 5 bases and J lost 5; bases outside the gene matches: 12. The CDR3 runs to 18 residues. CDR3 in amino acids: CASSPGLAGGQRRETQYF. The CDR3 bases are TGTGCCAGCAGCCCGGGACTAGCGGGAGGACAACGGCGGGAGACCCAGTACTTC.

The rearrangement uses TRBV29-1 and TRBJ1-1, with D possibly TRBD1 on 6 matching bases. V lost 2 bases and J lost 9, with 7 bases in between. The CDR3 has 10 amino acids. Germline CDR1 and CDR2: SQVTM and ANQGSEA. The chain's CDR3 is CSVEWDKAFF. In DNA form, the CDR3 reads TGCAGCGTTGAATGGGACAAAGCTTTCTTT. The full variable domain, in which reference TRBV29-1 and TRBJ1-1 provide the parts outside the CDR3, is SAVISQKPSRDICQRGTSLTIQCQVDSQVTMMFWYRQQPGQSLTLIATANQGSEATYESGFVIDKFPISRPNLTFSTLTVSNMSPEDSSIYLCSVEWDKAFFGQGTRLTVV.

This chain links TRBV28 with TRBJ1-4; a possible D gene is TRBD1 (5 bases). There are 14 residues in the CDR3. Germline lookup yields CDR1 MDHEN and CDR2 SYDVKM. Trimming shortened V by 7 bases and J by 8 bases, and 17 bases separated the two germline ends. In DNA form, the CDR3 reads TGTGCCAGCACGACAGCCCGCTTCAACGAAAAACTGTTTTTT. It translates to CASTTARFNEKLFF.